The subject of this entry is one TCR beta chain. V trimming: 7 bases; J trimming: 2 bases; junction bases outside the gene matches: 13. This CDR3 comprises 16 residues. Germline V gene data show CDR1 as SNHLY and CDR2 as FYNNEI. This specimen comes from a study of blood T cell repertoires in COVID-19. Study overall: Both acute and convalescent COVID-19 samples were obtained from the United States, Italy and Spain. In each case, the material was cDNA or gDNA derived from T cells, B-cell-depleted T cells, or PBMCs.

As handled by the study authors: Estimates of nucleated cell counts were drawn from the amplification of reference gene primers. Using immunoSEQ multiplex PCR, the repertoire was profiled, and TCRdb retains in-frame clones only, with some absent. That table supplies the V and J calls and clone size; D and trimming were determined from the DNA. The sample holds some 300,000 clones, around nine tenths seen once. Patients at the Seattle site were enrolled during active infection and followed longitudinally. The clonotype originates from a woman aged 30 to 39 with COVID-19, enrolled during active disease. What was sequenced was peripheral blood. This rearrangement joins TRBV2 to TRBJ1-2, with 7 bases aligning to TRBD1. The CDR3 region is CASTRREGQTNYGYTF. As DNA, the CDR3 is TGTGCCAGCACACGCCGAGAGGGACAGACAAACTATGGCTACACCTTC.